This TCR beta chain appears in the sequencing data of a study of CD8 T cells in Susac syndrome. The junction had 8 bases not matched to a gene; V was cut back by 7 bases and J by 3 bases. Per the germline V gene, CDR1 is SQVTM and CDR2 is ANQGSEA. CDR3 length equals 14 residues. TCR beta from blood CD8+ and CD4+ T cells was sequenced. Multiple sclerosis controls were treatment-naive patients with stable or active relapsing-remitting disease. TEMRA cells were FACS-enriched, and CD8+ and CD4+ T cells were isolated negatively. Random hexamers were used to reverse transcribe about 0.45 to 1 ug of RNA. Across 54 Vbeta and 13 Jbeta, TCR beta CDR3 was amplified with immunoSEQ multiplex PCR. TCRdb reanalysed the immunoSEQ multiplex PCR reads using MiXCR and keeps one entry per CDR3 protein. The sample consists of about 280,000 distinct CDR3 sequences, 85% of them appearing once.

This clonotype was obtained from a human donor with multiple sclerosis. Sequencing was performed on CD8+ T cells from PBMCs. This chain connects TRBV29-1 to TRBJ2-7, with 11 positions matching TRBD1. For the CDR3, the DNA is TGCAGCGGATTAGCCGGGACAGGGGGCTACGAGCAGTACTTC. Translation gives CSGLAGTGGYEQYF.